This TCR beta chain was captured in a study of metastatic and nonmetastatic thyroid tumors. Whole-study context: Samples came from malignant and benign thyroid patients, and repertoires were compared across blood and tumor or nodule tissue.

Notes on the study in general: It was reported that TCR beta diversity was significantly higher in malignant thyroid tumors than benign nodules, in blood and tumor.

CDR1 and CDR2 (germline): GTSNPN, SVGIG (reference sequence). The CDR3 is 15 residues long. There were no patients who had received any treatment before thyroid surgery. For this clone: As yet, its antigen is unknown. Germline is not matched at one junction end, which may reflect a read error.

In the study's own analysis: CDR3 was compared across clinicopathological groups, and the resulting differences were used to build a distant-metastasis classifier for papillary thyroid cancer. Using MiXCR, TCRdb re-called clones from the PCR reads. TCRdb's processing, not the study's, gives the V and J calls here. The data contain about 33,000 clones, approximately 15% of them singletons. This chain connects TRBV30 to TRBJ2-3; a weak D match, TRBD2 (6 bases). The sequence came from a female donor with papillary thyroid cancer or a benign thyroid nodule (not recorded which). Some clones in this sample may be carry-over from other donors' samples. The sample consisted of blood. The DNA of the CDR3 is TGTGCCTGGAGTCTGTCGGGAGACGGCACGGATACGCAGTATTTT. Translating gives CAWSLSGDGTDTQYF.